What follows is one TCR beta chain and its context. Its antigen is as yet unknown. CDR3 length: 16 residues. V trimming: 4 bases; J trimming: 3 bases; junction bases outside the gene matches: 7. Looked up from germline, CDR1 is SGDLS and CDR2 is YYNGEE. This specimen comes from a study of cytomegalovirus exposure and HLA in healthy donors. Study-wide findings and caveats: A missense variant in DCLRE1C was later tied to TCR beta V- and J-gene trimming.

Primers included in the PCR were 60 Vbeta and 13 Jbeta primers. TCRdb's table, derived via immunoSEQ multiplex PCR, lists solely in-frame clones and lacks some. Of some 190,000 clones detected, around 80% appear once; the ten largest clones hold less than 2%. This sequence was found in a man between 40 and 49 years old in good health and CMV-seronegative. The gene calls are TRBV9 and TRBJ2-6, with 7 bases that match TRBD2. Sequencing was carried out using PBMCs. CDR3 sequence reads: CASSMGGEGGANVLTF. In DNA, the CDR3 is TGTGCCAGCAGCATGGGGGGGGAAGGTGGGGCCAACGTCCTGACTTTC.